This section outlines one T cell receptor beta chain sequence together with its context. Its recognized antigen is unknown. A much more abundant neighbour one base away suggests this may be a read error. TCR beta CDR3 regions were amplified from RNA transcripts. For the first round of RT-PCR on the TCR CDR3, the HTBI primer set was used together with the Qiagen OneStep RT-PCR kit. Libraries were constructed in a second round of multiplex PCR, after which size selection and purification were performed. Paired-end sequencing of the libraries was performed with 100 bp reads on an Illumina HiSeq2000. The paper's data handling went like this. SOAPnuke was used to process the raw data, removing reads that contained adapters or uncalled bases, had a mean Phred below 15, or lacked an exact match to the constant primer or identifier. High-quality paired reads were merged using COPE v1.2.5, and each unique nucleotide sequence was defined as a clonotype. Clonotypes were aligned to IMGT TRBV, TRBD and TRBJ reference segments using MiTCR v1.1. Analysis was restricted to V-J combinations with a frequency above 0.0001, which covered roughly 99% of repertoires. The TCS score was defined as F50 (clonal expansion) divided by E x V (chaos), with BLOSUM62-based TCRdist calculated between CDR3 peptides within each V-J. Welch's t-statistics and random forest reduced several hundred V-J features to 13, which were used in a naive Bayes classifier (R e1071). Thyroid-blood repertoire similarity was quantified with the Morisita-Horn index. The raw public data were reprocessed by TCRdb itself: fastp quality trimming at Q25, MiXCR clonotype calling, in-frame beta chains only. Duplicate CDR3 protein sequences are folded into a single record with the most common DNA and genes. TCRdb's processing, not the authors' own work, is the source of the V and J calls. This sample holds roughly 700,000 distinct CDR3 sequences; just over 35% were observed only once. The ten largest make up roughly 30% of the sample.

The sample comes from a study of T cells in Graves' hyperthyroidism and ophthalmopathy (dated 2019 in TCRdb). Study-wide context: Peripheral blood samples were taken at initial diagnosis, before any treatment was given. To identify TCR V-J signatures that set the groups apart, the researchers used a discovery cohort of 90 to 100 patients, made up of 40 to 45 with Graves' ophthalmopathy and some 60 with stable Graves' hyperthyroidism. Whether ophthalmopathy could be predicted prospectively was tested in an independent validation cohort made up of 18 hyperthyroidism patients plus 17 patients who later progressed to ophthalmopathy. The 100 or so discovery patients were divided at random into training and test sets in a 7:3 ratio. In roughly six Graves' hyperthyroidism patients, the study also compared T-cell repertoires from thyroid tissue with T-cell repertoires from blood. After sampling, hyperthyroidism patients received methimazole starting at 30 mg daily, and ophthalmopathy patients received high-dose intravenous methylprednisolone. TCR Vbeta CDR3 sequencing of 130 to 150 peripheral blood samples (under 45 ophthalmopathy, 75 to 85 hyperthyroidism and approximately 17 progressor patients) is reported in the paper. What the study reported, not specific to this receptor: In validation, progression to ophthalmopathy was predicted by the model with more than 65% sensitivity and roughly 76% specificity, a median of about 6.4 months before onset. A model built on a 13 V-J signature distinguished ophthalmopathy from stable hyperthyroidism, reaching around 88% sensitivity and 81.08% specificity in cross-validation and 80%/75% in testing. Most expanded thyroid clonotypes (frequency above 0.001) were also detected in blood, suggesting blood repertoires may reflect thyroid immune responses. No statistical method was used to set the sample size in advance, and investigators knew the group allocation.

The CDR3 holds 15 amino acids from the cysteine to the phenylalanine. This entry keeps only the CDR3 DNA: 45 bases, framed from base 1. CDR1 is given as SEHNR and CDR2 as FQNEAQ, both from the germline V gene (reference sequence). V and J lose 8 bases and 3 bases, and a span of 19 bases separates them. Stable Graves' hyperthyroidism was defined as the absence of progression to ophthalmopathy over 18 months of follow-up. Hyperthyroidism patients were newly diagnosed, had a disease duration of under 2 months, and were aged 18 to 65 years. Patients with uncontrolled infections, other autoimmune diseases, pregnancy or lactation were excluded. Diagnoses were based on clinical symptoms, serum thyroxine and TRAb, thyroid ultrasound and orbital computed tomography. PBMCs were isolated from approximately 10 ml of fresh peripheral blood by Ficoll-Paque density gradient centrifugation. Total RNA was extracted using Trizol reagent, and RNA quality was assessed on an Agilent 2100 Bioanalyzer.

The specimen was blood. The chain uses TRBV7-9 and TRBJ2-5; TRBD1 might be the D gene, on 6 matching bases. The clonotype was recovered from a woman in her 40s with Graves' hyperthyroidism. Here is the DNA: TGTGCCAGCGGCTCAATAGAGGACAGTGAAGAGACCCAGTACTTC. This sequence encodes CASGSIEDSEETQYF.